The next 20 T cell receptor beta chains were all read from a single sample in a study of T-cell reconstitution after alpha-beta-depleted transplantation in children. Unique molecular identifiers tagged the TCRbeta library. From the PCR reads, TCRdb called clonotypes with MiXCR, one entry per CDR3 protein. The sample lists under 300,000 distinct CDR3 sequences, 7.5% to 10% occurring once. The sequencing used PBMCs from the stem cell graft donor, collected from the stem cell graft. The origin of the receptors is a human donor who donated a stem cell graft to a child with SCID.

Many counts were recorded for this clonotype. The J gene is TRBJ2-1, the V gene TRBV20-1, with 11 bases lining up with TRBD2. Germline trimming cut 4 bases from V and 0 bases from J; bases unmatched to any gene: 8. This CDR3 is 17 amino acids long. Germline V gene data show CDR1 as DFQATT and CDR2 as SNEGSKA (reference sequence). Here the CDR3 reads CSAIASGGPSSYNEQFF. The CDR3 DNA follows: TGCAGTGCTATTGCTAGCGGGGGGCCCAGCTCCTACAATGAGCAGTTCTTC.

This clonotype has at least ten counts. This sequence joins TRBV20-1 and TRBJ2-1; 12 nucleotides align to TRBD2. Germline values: CDR1 DFQATT, CDR2 SNEGSKA (reference sequence). The trim removed 6 bases at V and 3 bases at J, leaving 3 bases unmatched. The CDR3 has 14 residues. The CDR3 sequence: CSARLAGVYNEQFF. CDR3 DNA: TGCAGTGCGCGACTAGCGGGGGTCTACAATGAGCAGTTCTTC.

This clonotype was seen at least ten times. The V call is TRBV7-2, the J call TRBJ1-5; TRBD1 aligns across 11 bases. This CDR3 comprises 16 residues. V dropped 0 bases and J dropped 5; count of bases not matched to a gene: 3. Germline V gives CDR1 SGHTA, CDR2 FQGNSA. The CDR3 DNA is TGTGCCAGCAGCTTAGCACCGGGACAGGGGGATCAGCCCCAGCATTTT. The encoded protein is CASSLAPGQGDQPQHF.

This clonotype has a count of ten or more. The chain carries TRBV29-1 and TRBJ2-5; D is unresolved. Germline CDR1 reads SQVTM; CDR2 reads ANQGSEA. Trimming stripped 3 bases from V and 1 base from J, with 3 bases between. The length of the CDR3 is 11 residues. CDR3 amino acids: CSVEAQETQYF. The CDR3 bases are TGCAGCGTTGAGGCCCAAGAGACCCAGTACTTC.

In this sample, this clonotype turned up a few times. The chain couples TRBV7-2 to TRBJ2-2; 8 bases are a match to TRBD1. Trimming at V came to 5 bases and at J to 6 bases, leaving 11 bases not matched to a gene. This CDR3 contains 16 residues. Germline V gene lookup returns CDR1 SGHTA and CDR2 FQGNSA. CDR3 protein: CASSASPGGVPGELFF. DNA for the CDR3: TGTGCCAGCAGCGCCTCCCCAGGGGGCGTCCCCGGGGAGCTGTTTTTT.

This clonotype was seen many times. This sequence joins TRBV12-3 or TRBV12-4 and TRBJ2-1; D gene uncertain. This CDR3 contains 14 residues. Trimming pared 2 bases from V and 6 bases from J, leaving 11 bases between. CDR3 DNA: TGTGCCAGCAGTTTAACACAGCCGGGCAATGAGCAGTTCTTC. It encodes CASSLTQPGNEQFF.

The chain links TRBV5-3 to TRBJ2-3; D gene uncertain. TRBV5-3 is filed as an ORF, its function uncertain. The CDR3 sequence is 13 residues long. The V and J ends lost 8 bases and 6 bases respectively, with 16 bases between them. CDR3 DNA sequence: TGTGCCAGGGGCTTGGTCCCCTCGGATACGCAGTATTTT. It translates to CARGLVPSDTQYF.

The sample holds a few counts of this clonotype. The chain couples TRBV4-2 to TRBJ2-1; 11 bases agree with TRBD2. The CDR3 is 17 residues long. With 4 bases clipped from V and 1 base from J, the junction kept 6 bases outside the gene matches. Per the germline V gene, CDR1 is LGHNA and CDR2 is YNFKEQ. The CDR3 region has the DNA TGTGCCAGCAGCCGCTCCCCTAGCGGGGGGTCCTACAATGAGCAGTTCTTC. Amino acids: CASSRSPSGGSYNEQFF.

In this sample, this clonotype turned up many times. Here the CDR3 DNA reads TGCGCCAGCAGCTTGATGGGACAGGTTGTCCGCACCGGGGAGCTGTTTTTT. This translates into CASSLMGQVVRTGELFF. This sequence joins TRBV5-1 and TRBJ2-2; 8 bases line up with TRBD1. Germline values: CDR1 SGHRS, CDR2 YFSETQ. This CDR3 comprises 17 residues. Losses at the gene ends were 1 base for V and 4 bases for J; bases not matched to a gene: 9.

V and J are TRBV7-8 and TRBJ1-1; no definite D call. CDR1 SGHVS and CDR2 FQNEAQ come from the germline V gene. V lost 0 bases and J lost 3, with 5 bases in between. There are 13 residues in the CDR3. The CDR3 sequence: CASSLAEDTEAFF. The CDR3 nucleotides read TGTGCCAGCAGCTTAGCAGAAGACACTGAAGCTTTCTTT.

The sample holds many counts of this clonotype. The genes are TRBV5-1 and TRBJ2-3; 8 nucleotides agree with TRBD1. The CDR3 is 18 amino acids. The trim removed 4 bases at V and 0 bases at J, leaving 13 bases unmatched. CDR1 is SGHRS and CDR2 is YFSETQ in the germline V gene. The chain's CDR3 is CASSQDPRRTGSTDTQYF. CDR3 nucleotides: TGCGCCAGCAGCCAAGACCCCAGGCGGACAGGGAGCACAGATACGCAGTATTTT.

The V and J genes are TRBV5-1 and TRBJ1-5; a weak D match, TRBD1 (5 bases). Per the germline V gene, CDR1 is SGHRS and CDR2 is YFSETQ. This CDR3 contains 18 residues. V dropped 1 base and J dropped 1 base, with 18 bases sitting between them. This chain's CDR3 is CASSLSPVDSPSNQPQHF. The DNA of the CDR3 is TGCGCCAGCAGCTTGAGTCCGGTCGACAGTCCGAGCAATCAGCCCCAGCATTTT.

This clonotype was detected many times. The rearrangement joins TRBV20-1 to TRBJ2-3, with D perhaps matching TRBD1 (6 bases). CDR3 length: 15 residues. Germline values: CDR1 DFQATT, CDR2 SNEGSKA (reference sequence). V gave up 5 bases and J gave up 2 bases, with 17 bases separating them. CDR3 sequence reads: CSAPPGTPDTDTQYF. CDR3 DNA: TGCAGTGCTCCGCCCGGGACACCAGACACAGATACGCAGTATTTT.

The gene calls are TRBV27 and TRBJ1-1, with TRBD1 matching 7 bases. CDR1 is MNHEY, CDR2 SMNVEV, per germline (reference sequence). Germline trimming cut 5 bases from V and 11 bases from J; bases unmatched to any gene: 14. The CDR3 consists of 14 residues. In nucleotides, the CDR3 is TGTGCCAGCAGTAACCTCTTAACAGGGGAGTGTGCTTTCTTT. Translated, it gives CASSNLLTGECAFF.

The sample holds many counts of this clonotype. The rearrangement joins TRBV12-3 or TRBV12-4 to TRBJ2-1, with D unresolved. Trimming removed 5 bases at V and 2 bases at J, with 19 bases between. The CDR3 extends over 17 amino acids. CDR3 nucleotide sequence: TGTGCCAGCAGTCCCCGCACGGTAGAATTACCCTACAATGAGCAGTTCTTC. This encodes CASSPRTVELPYNEQFF.

This clonotype was seen at least ten times. V and J are TRBV5-1 and TRBJ1-1, with D maybe TRBD1 (5 bases). The CDR3 contains 13 residues. The germline V gene has CDR1 SGHRS and CDR2 YFSETQ. Trimming removed 4 bases from V and 5 bases from J, with 12 bases in between. The CDR3 DNA follows: TGCGCCAGCAGCACAGGTGGTGGGACTGAAGCTTTCTTT. Protein sequence: CASSTGGGTEAFF.

There are many counts of this clonotype. The V gene is TRBV3-1, the J gene TRBJ2-7; 8 nucleotides line up with TRBD2. J gave up 2 bases and V 4 bases, and 4 bases lay outside the gene matches. The length of the CDR3 is 14 residues. Looked up from germline, CDR1 is LGHDT and CDR2 is YNNKEL (reference sequence). In DNA form, the CDR3 reads TGTGCCAGCAGCCCGGGAGGGGACACCTACGAGCAGTACTTC. It yields the protein CASSPGGDTYEQYF.

This clonotype occurred many times. The V and J genes are TRBV3-1 and TRBJ2-1, with 7 bases fitting TRBD1. The ends lost 3 bases at V and 4 bases at J; junction bases unmatched: 15. Per germline, CDR1 LGHDT and CDR2 YNNKEL (reference sequence). This CDR3 is built from 18 residues. CDR3 residues: CASSHQGTAEVRYNEQFF. DNA for the CDR3: TGTGCCAGCAGCCACCAAGGGACAGCCGAAGTACGGTACAATGAGCAGTTCTTC.

Many counts were recorded for this clonotype. CDR3 bases: TGTGCCAGCAGCCCCGAATCTGGAAACACCATATATTTT. Translation gives CASSPESGNTIYF. The chain links TRBV7-9 to TRBJ1-3; D ambiguous. With 5 bases removed from V and 1 base from J, the gap between germline ends came to 6 bases. The CDR3 consists of 13 residues. The germline CDR1 and CDR2 sequences are SEHNR and FQNEAQ (reference sequence).

The table lists this clonotype with many counts. The chain couples TRBV20-1 to TRBJ1-2; D is unclear. This CDR3 comprises 13 residues. Per germline, CDR1 DFQATT and CDR2 SNEGSKA (reference sequence). V was cut by 1 base and J by 7 bases, with 13 bases left in between. CDR3 nucleotides: TGCAGTGCTAGAGGGAATGACGGTGTTGGCTACACCTTC. This sequence encodes CSARGNDGVGYTF.